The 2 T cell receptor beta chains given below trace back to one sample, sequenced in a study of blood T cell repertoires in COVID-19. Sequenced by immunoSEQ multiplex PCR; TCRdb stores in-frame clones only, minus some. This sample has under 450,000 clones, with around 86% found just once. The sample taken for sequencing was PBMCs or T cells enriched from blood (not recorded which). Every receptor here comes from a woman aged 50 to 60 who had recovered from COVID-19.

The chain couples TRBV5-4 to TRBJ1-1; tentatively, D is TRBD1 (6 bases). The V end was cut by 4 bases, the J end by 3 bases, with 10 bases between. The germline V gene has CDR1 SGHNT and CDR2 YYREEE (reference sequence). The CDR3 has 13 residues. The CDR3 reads CASSLHRDTEAFF. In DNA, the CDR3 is TGTGCCAGCAGCCTGCACAGGGACACTGAAGCTTTCTTT.

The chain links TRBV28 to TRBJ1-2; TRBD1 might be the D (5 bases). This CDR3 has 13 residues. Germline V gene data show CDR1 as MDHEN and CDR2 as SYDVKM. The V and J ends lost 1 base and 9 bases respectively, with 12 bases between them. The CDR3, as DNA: TGTGCCAGCAGTTTATTCAGGGCTAGTCGCTACACCTTC. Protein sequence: CASSLFRASRYTF.